The 17 T cell receptor beta chains below all came from one sample that was sequenced in a study of T cell responses to AZD1222 COVID-19 vaccine. TCRdb's table, derived via immunoSEQ multiplex PCR, lists solely in-frame clones and lacks some. The sample carries fewer than 90,000 clones, roughly 90% recorded once. Sequenced here: peripheral blood, sampled 28 days after the second AZD1222 dose. These receptors originate from an adult who received the AZD1222 COVID-19 vaccine.

The chain is built from TRBV7-3 and TRBJ2-3; 7 nucleotides line up with TRBD1. The V segment lost 3 bases and the J segment 0 bases; nucleotides outside the gene matches: 3. CDR1 is SGHTA and CDR2 is FQGTGA in the germline V gene. The CDR3 length is 15 residues. CDR3 protein: CASSLTGYSTDTQYF. DNA for the CDR3: TGTGCCAGCAGCTTGACAGGGTATAGCACAGATACGCAGTATTTT.

This clone was counted between two and nine times. This chain joins TRBV13 and TRBJ2-5; D is uncertain. The CDR3 contains 14 residues. Germline CDR1 and CDR2: PRHDT and FYEKMQ (reference sequence). The V and J ends lost 0 bases and 4 bases respectively, with 9 bases between them. The CDR3 DNA reads TGTGCCAGCAGCTTAGGCCGGGTATTAGAGACCCAGTACTTC. This gives the protein CASSLGRVLETQYF.

The rearrangement uses TRBV14 and TRBJ2-3; no definite D call. The CDR3 is 13 residues long. Germline values: CDR1 SGHDN, CDR2 FVKESK. V dropped 0 bases and J dropped 7 bases, with 8 bases sitting between them. CDR3 coding DNA: TGTGCCAGCAGCCAAGAGGACCGCAATACGCAGTATTTT. This translates into CASSQEDRNTQYF. Drawing the rest from reference TRBV14 and TRBJ2-3, the complete variable domain is EAGVTQFPSHSVIEKGQTVTLRCDPISGHDNLYWYRRVMGKEIKFLLHFVKESKQDESGMPNNRFLAERTGGTYSTLKVQPAELEDSGVYFCASSQEDRNTQYFGPGTRLTVL.

The chain recombines TRBV6-2 or TRBV6-3 with TRBJ1-6; D is undetermined. CDR1 MNHEY and CDR2 SVGEGT come from the germline V gene. V lost 2 bases, J lost 9 bases, and 11 bases lay in between. This CDR3 has 14 residues. CDR3 residues: CASSYGNRGSPLHF. CDR3 coding DNA: TGTGCCAGCAGTTACGGGAATCGGGGTTCACCCCTCCACTTT.

The gene calls are TRBV5-1 and TRBJ2-5, with a tentative D call TRBD1 (5 bases). Germline assignment: CDR1 SGHRS and CDR2 YFSETQ. The CDR3 has 13 amino acids. V lost 0 bases to trimming and J lost 9 bases, with 12 bases between them. CDR3 bases: TGCGCCAGCAGCTTGGATTCCACCAGGGCCCAGTACTTC. As protein: CASSLDSTRAQYF.

The chain joins TRBV6-5 to TRBJ2-5; D unclear. CDR1 is MNHEY and CDR2 is SVGAGI in the germline V gene. V lost 2 bases and J lost 3, with 10 bases in between. This CDR3 is built from 14 residues. In DNA form, the CDR3 reads TGTGCCAGCAGTTACGGGGTGGCAGAAGAGACCCAGTACTTC. Translation gives CASSYGVAEETQYF.

V usage is TRBV5-1 and J usage is TRBJ2-2; 8 bases map to TRBD2. Germline CDR1 is SGHRS and CDR2 is YFSETQ. The CDR3 runs to 16 residues. J gave up 5 bases and V 2 bases, and 8 bases lay outside the gene matches. The CDR3 protein is CASSFTGGPRTGELFF. The CDR3 DNA reads as TGCGCCAGCAGCTTCACGGGAGGGCCGCGAACCGGGGAGCTGTTTTTT. Supplemented by reference TRBV5-1 and TRBJ2-2, the full variable domain reads KAGVTQTPRYLIKTRGQQVTLSCSPISGHRSVSWYQQTPGQGLQFLFEYFSETQRNKGNFPGRFSGRQFSNSRSEMNVSTLELGDSALYLCASSFTGGPRTGELFFGEGSRLTVL.

The genes are TRBV6-5 and TRBJ1-2; a weak D match, TRBD1 (6 bases). Germline values: CDR1 MNHEY, CDR2 SVGAGI. CDR3 length: 14 residues. Deletions cut 7 bases from V and 5 bases from J, with 17 bases between. CDR3 nucleotides: TGTGCCAGCAAGGGTCAGGGGCCGTCATATGGCTACACCTTC. Amino acid sequence: CASKGQGPSYGYTF.

This clone was counted once. The CDR3 reads CASSNRQGMNTEAFF. CDR3 sequence (DNA): TGTGCCAGCAGTAACCGACAGGGGATGAACACTGAAGCTTTCTTT. This rearrangement joins TRBV6-6 to TRBJ1-1, with 8 bases fitting TRBD1. The germline V gene has CDR1 MNHNY and CDR2 SVGAGI (reference sequence). V dropped 5 bases and J dropped 0; count of bases not matched to a gene: 5. The CDR3 has 15 amino acids.

CDR3 sequence (DNA): TGTGCCAGCAGTTATTCCCTATCCGGGGAGCTGTTTTTT. Its protein is CASSYSLSGELFF. The chain links TRBV2 to TRBJ2-2; D is undetermined. Trimming removed 5 bases at V and 6 bases at J, with 10 bases between. The germline V gene encodes CDR1 SNHLY and CDR2 FYNNEI. The CDR3 consists of 13 residues.

J is TRBJ1-1 and V is TRBV11-2; D is undetermined. This CDR3 region has 13 residues. Per the germline V gene, CDR1 is SGHAT and CDR2 is FQNNGV. Trimming took 2 bases from V and 4 from J, leaving 8 bases between them. DNA of the CDR3: TGTGCCAGCAGCTTACGCAGCGGCACTGAAGCTTTCTTT. The encoded protein is CASSLRSGTEAFF.

This clone was observed once. This chain links TRBV3-1 (or the pseudogene TRBV3-2) with TRBJ1-3, with D hard to call. V lost 4 bases and J 4 bases, leaving 5 bases between the germline ends. This CDR3 spans 12 amino acids. Germline assignment: CDR1 LGHDT and CDR2 YNNKEL (reference sequence). The CDR3 protein is CASSPQGNTIYF. DNA for the CDR3: TGTGCCAGCAGCCCCCAGGGAAACACCATATATTTT.

The chain uses TRBV28 and TRBJ2-7; 7 bases line up with TRBD1. CDR1 and CDR2 (germline): MDHEN, SYDVKM. The V segment lost 5 bases and the J segment 4 bases; nucleotides outside the gene matches: 11. The CDR3 spans 15 residues. The CDR3 sequence: CASSPLTGTVYEQYF. The CDR3 DNA reads TGTGCCAGCAGTCCTCTTACCGGGACAGTTTACGAGCAGTACTTC.

This clone was seen a handful of times. The rearrangement joins TRBV6-5 to TRBJ1-1; 8 bases are shared with TRBD1. The V and J ends lost 4 bases and 6 bases, in that order; junction bases with no gene match: 7. CDR3 length: 14 amino acids. CDR1 is MNHEY and CDR2 is SVGAGI in the germline V gene. This CDR3 is CASSFNRGRAEAFF. For the CDR3, the DNA is TGTGCCAGCAGTTTTAACAGGGGGAGGGCTGAAGCTTTCTTT.

This chain connects TRBV27 to TRBJ2-7, with 8 bases matching TRBD2. This CDR3 has 15 amino acids. In germline, CDR1 is MNHEY, CDR2 SMNVEV (reference sequence). Trimming at V came to 4 bases and at J to 3 bases, leaving 8 bases not matched to a gene. Here the CDR3 reads CASSYRGTSGYEQYF. The CDR3 DNA reads as TGTGCCAGCAGTTACCGTGGGACTAGTGGCTACGAGCAGTACTTC.

The gene calls are TRBV19 and TRBJ2-2, with a weak D call TRBD1 (6 bases). Germline assignment: CDR1 LNHDA and CDR2 SQIVND (reference sequence). Between the trimmed V and J ends, which lost 8 bases and 5 bases, there was a span of 15 bases. CDR3 length equals 14 residues. This CDR3 reads CASALQGETGELFF. The CDR3 region has the DNA TGTGCCAGTGCATTACAGGGAGAAACCGGGGAGCTGTTTTTT.

CDR3 loop: CASSEGRGSYTGELFF. The CDR3 region has the DNA TGTGCCAGCAGTGAGGGACGGGGTAGCTATACCGGGGAGCTGTTTTTT. This chain uses TRBV6-1 with TRBJ2-2; tentatively, D is TRBD1 or TRBD2 (5 bases each). This CDR3 contains 16 residues. V was trimmed by 3 bases and J by 5 bases, leaving 16 bases between them. Germline CDR1 reads MNHNS; CDR2 reads SASEGT.